What follows describes a single TCR beta chain. Other DNA sequences in this specimen translate into the identical CDR3. Those enrolled in Seattle joined during active infection and were followed longitudinally afterward. The data stem from a study of blood T cell repertoires in COVID-19. Overall study: The study drew acute and convalescent COVID-19 samples from the United States, Italy and Spain. Sample material is recorded as cDNA or gDNA derived from T cells, B-cell-depleted T cells, or PBMCs.

Methods used by the authors: The authors estimated nucleated cell counts from reference gene primer amplification. The data were produced by immunoSEQ multiplex PCR, yet TCRdb's version contains in-frame clones alone and is incomplete. D and trimming were read from the DNA, whereas the V and J calls and clone size are those reported in that table. Of about 350,000 clones in the sample, roughly 86% are singletons; the top ten hold roughly 9.9%. CDR3 length equals 14 residues. V dropped 0 bases and J dropped 0 bases, with 5 bases sitting between them. CDR1 and CDR2 from the germline V gene are KGHSH and LQKENI.

The chain employs TRBV18 and TRBJ1-1, with no clear D. The sequenced sample was peripheral blood. This TCR derives from a man aged 25 to 40 with COVID-19, enrolled during active disease. CDR3 loop: CASSPPGVNTEAFF. The CDR3 nucleotides are TGTGCCAGCTCACCACCAGGAGTGAACACTGAAGCTTTCTTT.